This TCR beta chain derives from a study of T cell responses to AZD1222 COVID-19 vaccine. Points from the study as a whole: No day 14 peak samples; only post-peak repertoires were characterized. Unmutated variant regions reportedly attract nearly half of all spike-specific TCRs.

Only in-frame clones appear in the TCRdb table, and some are missing; sequencing was by immunoSEQ multiplex PCR. The sample shows approximately 120,000 clones, approximately 88% of them seen only once. CDR1 is MNHEY, CDR2 SMNVEV, per germline (reference sequence). J lost 13 bases, V lost 5 bases, and 14 bases had no gene match. CDR3 size: 14 residues. This clone was picked up a small number of times. Its antigen remains unknown. This chain uses TRBV27 with TRBJ2-1, with 7 nucleotides matching TRBD2. This TCR was sampled from an adult in good health. Sequencing was performed on peripheral blood, taken on day 0 of MenACWY control vaccination. Here the CDR3 DNA reads TGTGCCAGCAGTCCTTCCATTAGAGGCGGGAGTCAGTTCTTC. Protein product: CASSPSIRGGSQFF.